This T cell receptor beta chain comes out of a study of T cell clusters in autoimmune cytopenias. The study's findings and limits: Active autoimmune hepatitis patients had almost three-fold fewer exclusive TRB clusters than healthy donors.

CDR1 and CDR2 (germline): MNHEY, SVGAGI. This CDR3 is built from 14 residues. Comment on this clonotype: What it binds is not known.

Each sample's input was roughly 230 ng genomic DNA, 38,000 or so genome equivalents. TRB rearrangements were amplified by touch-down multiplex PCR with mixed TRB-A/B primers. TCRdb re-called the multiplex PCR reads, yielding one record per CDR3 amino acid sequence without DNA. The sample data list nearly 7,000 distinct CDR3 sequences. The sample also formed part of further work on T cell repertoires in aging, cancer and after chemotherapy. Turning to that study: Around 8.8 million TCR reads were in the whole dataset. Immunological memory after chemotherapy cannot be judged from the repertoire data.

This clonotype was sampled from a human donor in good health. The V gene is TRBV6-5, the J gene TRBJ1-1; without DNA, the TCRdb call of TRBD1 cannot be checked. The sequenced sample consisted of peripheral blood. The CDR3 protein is CASRQDRGQSEAFF.